This entry lists 32 T cell receptor beta chains sequenced from one sample in a study of CXCR3-negative and CXCR3-positive naive CD8 T cells (dated by TCRdb to about 2019). Study-wide findings and limitations: Compared with CXCR3-negative naive cells, CXCR3-positive naive cells had TRB CDR3s with higher hydrophobicity (lower Kidera factor 4), lower energy, and higher strength and volume indices.

Their cognate antigens are unknown. Sequenced on a NextSeq 550. The Human TCR Profiling Kit (MiLaboratory) was used to make UMI-labeled 5' RACE TRB cDNA libraries. TCRdb reprocessed the reads, reporting each CDR3 protein sequence once and no DNA. This sample's clone table shows roughly 130,000 distinct CDR3 sequences. The top ten clonotypes cover about 0.54% of the sample. Sequencing was carried out using naive CXCR3+ CD8+ T cells from blood. Per the publication, the cell subset or site label means: CD45RO-CCR7+CD27+CD95- naive CD8+ T cells expressing CXCR3 (TNR3+). The source of these receptors is a human donor in good health. Some clones in this sample may be carry-over from other donors' samples.

This chain joins TRBV4-3 and TRBJ2-1. The CDR3 is made up of 12 amino acids. CDR1 LGHNA and CDR2 YSLEER come from the germline V gene. The CDR3: CASSQDQIEQFF.

The V gene is TRBV27, the J gene TRBJ1-1. CDR3 length equals 14 residues. Per the germline V gene, CDR1 is MNHEY and CDR2 is SMNVEV (reference sequence). CDR3 amino acids: CASSPGFVNTEAFF.

J is TRBJ2-4 and V is TRBV28; with no DNA, the TCRdb D assignment of TRBD1 cannot be verified. This CDR3 contains 15 residues. The germline V gene has CDR1 MDHEN and CDR2 SYDVKM. The CDR3 is CASIGSGGGRNIQYF. Filled out from reference TRBV28 and TRBJ2-4, the complete variable domain reads DVKVTQSSRYLVKRTGEKVFLECVQDMDHENMFWYRQDPGLGLRLIYFSYDVKMKEKGDIPEGYSVSREKKERFSLILESASTNQTSMYLCASIGSGGGRNIQYFGAGTRLSVL.

The V call is TRBV12-3 or TRBV12-4, the J call TRBJ1-4; TCRdb reports TRBD1, a call that lacks DNA to check it against. The CDR3 loop spans 14 amino acids. CDR3 residues: CASTPVGTNEKLFF.

The chain combines TRBV14 with TRBJ2-1; no DNA is available, so the TRBD1 call from TCRdb remains unchecked. Germline CDR1 and CDR2: SGHDN and FVKESK. The CDR3 totals 16 residues. CDR3 amino acids: CASSQKPGQGWNEQFF. The complete variable domain, with remaining parts taken from reference TRBV14 and TRBJ2-1, reads EAGVTQFPSHSVIEKGQTVTLRCDPISGHDNLYWYRRVMGKEIKFLLHFVKESKQDESGMPNNRFLAERTGGTYSTLKVQPAELEDSGVYFCASSQKPGQGWNEQFFGPGTRLTVL.

V gene TRBV5-4 combines with J gene TRBJ2-3; TCRdb reports TRBD1, a call that lacks DNA to check it against. The CDR3 contains 15 residues. Germline V CDR1 and CDR2: SGHNT, YYREEE (reference sequence). CDR3: CASGEDRGLTDTQYF.

This rearrangement joins TRBV2 to TRBJ2-2; there is no DNA to check the TCRdb D call of TRBD1. The CDR3 runs 15 residues. CDR1 SNHLY and CDR2 FYNNEI come from the germline V gene. The CDR3 region is CASSDRGGDTGELFF.

The chain is built from TRBV3-1 and TRBJ2-5; TCRdb picks TRBD1, but there is no DNA to check that call. The length of the CDR3 is 21 residues. The germline V gene has CDR1 LGHDT and CDR2 YNNKEL (reference sequence). The chain's CDR3 is CASSQPPWGTWAGENKETQYF.

The rearrangement joins TRBV12-3 or TRBV12-4 to TRBJ2-1; TCRdb indicates TRBD2, and absent DNA this call remains unverified. The CDR3 has 17 residues. The CDR3 sequence: CASSLAPGTIMGDEQFF.

The chain joins TRBV5-6 to TRBJ1-1. The CDR3 has 15 residues. Germline CDR1 and CDR2: SGHDT and YYEEEE. CDR3: CASSLAMEGGTEAFF.

J is TRBJ1-6 and V is TRBV7-2; no DNA is available, so the TRBD1 call from TCRdb remains unchecked. The germline V gene has CDR1 SGHTA and CDR2 FQGNSA. The CDR3 is 15 residues long. CDR3: CASSLAPDSLSPLHF.

The chain couples TRBV4-1 to TRBJ2-3; TCRdb's D gene call, TRBD1, goes unchecked for lack of DNA. Per germline, CDR1 MGHRA and CDR2 YSYEKL. This CDR3 comprises 13 residues. The CDR3 is CASRGQSTDTQYF.

The chain employs TRBV7-9 and TRBJ2-1; TCRdb gives TRBD2 as the D gene, but with no DNA this cannot be confirmed. CDR3 length: 16 residues. CDR1 SEHNR and CDR2 FQNEAQ come from the germline V gene (reference sequence). CDR3 sequence reads: CASSPQGAGLRNEQFF.

The genes are TRBV27 and TRBJ2-1; TCRdb selects TRBD2, and the lack of DNA leaves this call unchecked. Germline V gives CDR1 MNHEY, CDR2 SMNVEV (reference sequence). There are 15 residues in the CDR3. This CDR3 is CASSLGLAGHNEQFF.

This sequence joins TRBV6-2 or TRBV6-3 and TRBJ1-1; lacking DNA, the TRBD1 call made by TCRdb goes unchecked. Germline-derived CDR1 and CDR2 are MNHEY and SVGEGT. CDR3 size: 13 residues. CDR3 sequence reads: CASSYAGGTEAFF.

The chain combines TRBV14 with TRBJ1-1. CDR3 length equals 13 residues. Germline CDR1 is SGHDN and CDR2 is FVKESK. CDR3 loop: CASSQGQGTEAFF. The entire variable domain, with the rest obtained from reference TRBV14 and TRBJ1-1, is as follows: EAGVTQFPSHSVIEKGQTVTLRCDPISGHDNLYWYRRVMGKEIKFLLHFVKESKQDESGMPNNRFLAERTGGTYSTLKVQPAELEDSGVYFCASSQGQGTEAFFGQGTRLTVV.

The chain employs TRBV28 and TRBJ2-1. The germline V gene has CDR1 MDHEN and CDR2 SYDVKM. CDR3 size: 16 residues. The CDR3 loop is CASSLLAWDSYNEQFF.

This chain connects TRBV9 to TRBJ1-4. This CDR3 region has 14 residues. The germline gives CDR1 SGDLS, CDR2 YYNGEE. The CDR3 loop is CASSSGRINEKLFF.

CDR3 loop: CASSLPPTSTDTQYF. This rearrangement joins TRBV7-9 to TRBJ2-3; TCRdb indicates TRBD2, and absent DNA this call remains unverified. Germline lookup yields CDR1 SEHNR and CDR2 FQNEAQ (reference sequence). This CDR3 contains 15 residues.

The CDR3 here is CGARTKGTDTQYF. The chain has TRBV15 and TRBJ2-3. The germline V gene has CDR1 LNHNV and CDR2 YYDKDF (reference sequence). This CDR3 spans 13 amino acids.

V gene TRBV25-1 combines with J gene TRBJ2-1; TCRdb names TRBD1, which stays unverified in the absence of DNA. CDR3 length: 13 amino acids. Germline V gene lookup returns CDR1 MGHDK and CDR2 SYGVNS. The CDR3 sequence: CATLDQGGYEQFF.

The chain has TRBV19 and TRBJ1-1; TCRdb picks TRBD1, but there is no DNA to check that call. The CDR3 runs 13 residues. Looked up from germline, CDR1 is LNHDA and CDR2 is SQIVND (reference sequence). CDR3 sequence reads: CASTPAGWTEAFF.

V is TRBV4-3 and J is TRBJ2-7; the TCRdb D gene call, TRBD1, has no DNA to confirm it. CDR3 length: 13 residues. Germline CDR1 LGHNA, CDR2 YSLEER. CDR3 sequence reads: CASNQAGVYEQYF.

V gene TRBV6-2 or TRBV6-3 combines with J gene TRBJ2-3. The CDR3 spans 15 residues. Germline V gene sequence: CDR1 MNHEY, CDR2 SVGEGT. Here the CDR3 reads CASSSLEEVTDTQYF.

CDR3 loop: CASSSSGGATDTQYF. The rearrangement joins TRBV7-3 to TRBJ2-3; TCRdb's D call of TRBD2 is untestable without DNA. The CDR3 loop spans 15 amino acids. Germline V CDR1 and CDR2: SGHTA, FQGTGA.

The CDR3 region is CASSGGLSYEQYF. This chain uses TRBV12-3 or TRBV12-4 with TRBJ2-7; lacking DNA, the TRBD1 call made by TCRdb goes unchecked. CDR3 length equals 13 residues.

The chain joins TRBV20-1 to TRBJ2-7; without DNA, the TCRdb call of TRBD1 cannot be checked. The CDR3 loop spans 15 amino acids. The germline CDR1 and CDR2 sequences are DFQATT and SNEGSKA (reference sequence). CDR3 sequence reads: CSARADAQHPYEQYF.

V and J are TRBV6-6 and TRBJ2-1; the D call from TCRdb, TRBD1, cannot be confirmed without DNA. Germline V gene sequence: CDR1 MNHNY, CDR2 SVGAGI (reference sequence). CDR3 size: 17 residues. CDR3 sequence reads: CASSPNRDRGPYNEQFF.

The chain employs TRBV7-3 and TRBJ2-1. The CDR3 has 16 amino acids. Germline V gives CDR1 SGHTA, CDR2 FQGTGA. CDR3 protein: CASSFDDGSSYNEQFF. Together with reference TRBV7-3 and TRBJ2-1, the CDR3 gives the full variable domain: GAGVSQTPSNKVTEKGKYVELRCDPISGHTALYWYRQSLGQGPEFLIYFQGTGAADDSGLPNDRFFAVRPEGSVSTLKIQRTERGDSAVYLCASSFDDGSSYNEQFFGPGTRLTVL.

V usage is TRBV4-3 and J usage is TRBJ2-1; TCRdb picks TRBD2, but there is no DNA to check that call. Looked up from germline, CDR1 is LGHNA and CDR2 is YSLEER. The CDR3 length is 17 residues. The CDR3 sequence is CASSQILAGDSYNEQFF.

J is TRBJ2-7 and V is TRBV29-1; TCRdb reports TRBD1, a call that lacks DNA to check it against. The CDR3 is 15 amino acids. Germline V gene lookup returns CDR1 SQVTM and CDR2 ANQGSEA. CDR3 residues: CSVEGGQQGGDEQYF.

This chain links TRBV29-1 with TRBJ2-1; TCRdb indicates TRBD1, and absent DNA this call remains unverified. Germline V gene sequence: CDR1 SQVTM, CDR2 ANQGSEA. The CDR3 contains 13 residues. CDR3 in amino acids: CSVRGQGINEQFF.